This entry lists 10 T cell receptor beta chains sequenced from one sample in a study of graft-versus-host responses after intestinal transplantation. The antigens these receptors bind are not known. TCRdb keeps only in-frame clones here, not all; method: immunoSEQ multiplex PCR. Found here are about 85,000 clones, around 93% of them singletons; the top ten hold 7.6%. Source: unstimulated CD8+ T cells sorted from spleen or lymph node cells, taken before transplant. These TCRs come from a human donor who was the organ donor for an intestinal transplant.

The J gene is TRBJ1-1, the V gene TRBV6-1, with TRBD1 as a possible D gene (5 bases). Germline CDR1 and CDR2: MNHNS and SASEGT. The V end was cut by 7 bases, the J end by 0 bases, with 15 bases between. This CDR3 has 15 amino acids. The CDR3 nucleotides read TGTGCCAGCAAATTACGGGGCCCTCTGAACACTGAAGCTTTCTTT. Amino acids: CASKLRGPLNTEAFF.

The V call is TRBV9, the J call TRBJ2-2, with D tentatively TRBD1 (5 bases). Germline V gene data show CDR1 as SGDLS and CDR2 as YYNGEE. The CDR3 has 15 residues. Trimming cost V 0 bases and J 5 bases, with 11 bases left between them. CDR3 coding DNA: TGTGCCAGCAGCGTAGGGGCAGGGTATACCGGGGAGCTGTTTTTT. Translation gives CASSVGAGYTGELFF.

The V gene is TRBV10-2, the J gene TRBJ1-1; D is undetermined. The CDR3 has 13 residues. Germline CDR1 is WSHSY and CDR2 is SAAADI. V shed 7 bases and J shed 0 bases, with 9 bases lying between them. In nucleotides, the CDR3 is TGCGCCAGCACATTGGACGTGAACACTGAAGCTTTCTTT. It codes for CASTLDVNTEAFF.

This clone has a single count. The chain combines TRBV4-1 with TRBJ2-1; D remains ambiguous. V was shortened by 3 bases and J by 8 bases, with 11 bases between the two germline ends. This CDR3 is built from 13 residues. The germline V gene has CDR1 MGHRA and CDR2 YSYEKL. CDR3 loop: CASSHLPEDEQFF. In DNA, the CDR3 is TGCGCCAGCAGCCACCTCCCCGAGGATGAGCAGTTCTTC.

The chain combines TRBV2 with TRBJ2-5, with 7 bases lining up with TRBD1. This CDR3 is built from 15 residues. Germline CDR1 is SNHLY and CDR2 is FYNNEI. Trimming cost V 5 bases and J 2 bases; bases outside gene matches: 8. The CDR3 sequence is CASSYQGTAQETQYF. The CDR3 DNA reads as TGTGCCAGCAGTTACCAAGGGACAGCACAAGAGACCCAGTACTTC.

The chain recombines TRBV4-2 with TRBJ1-2; D call uncertain. Germline CDR1 LGHNA, CDR2 YNFKEQ. The CDR3 runs 15 residues. V gave up 4 bases and J gave up 1 base, with 13 bases separating them. CDR3 sequence reads: CASSPIREGNYGYTF. Here the CDR3 DNA reads TGTGCCAGCAGCCCCATCAGAGAGGGTAACTATGGCTACACCTTC.

V and J are TRBV5-4 and TRBJ1-4; D is unresolved. Germline-derived CDR1 and CDR2 are SGHNT and YYREEE (reference sequence). Trimming left V 3 bases short and J 11 bases short, with 17 bases between. The CDR3 is made up of 14 amino acids. The CDR3 protein is CASSSDRTGRKLFF. CDR3 in DNA: TGTGCCAGCAGCTCTGACCGAACTGGGAGGAAACTGTTTTTT.

The chain has TRBV6-4 and TRBJ2-2, with 7 bases lining up with TRBD2. This CDR3 is built from 14 residues. V dropped 2 bases and J dropped 6; count of bases not matched to a gene: 3. Germline values: CDR1 MRHNA, CDR2 SNTAGT. Here the CDR3 reads CASSDKTSPGELFF. The CDR3 DNA reads as TGTGCCAGCAGTGACAAGACTAGCCCCGGGGAGCTGTTTTTT.

J is TRBJ2-7 and V is TRBV7-3; possible D gene TRBD2, 5 bases. Trimming shortened V by 5 bases and J by 6 bases, and 17 bases separated the two germline ends. From germline, CDR1 is SGHTA and CDR2 FQGTGA. The CDR3 extends over 14 amino acids. This chain's CDR3 is CASSPGGFFPEQYF. The CDR3 DNA is TGTGCCAGCAGCCCGGGCGGGTTCTTCCCCGAGCAGTACTTC.

This chain connects TRBV15 to TRBJ2-3; 9 nucleotides line up with TRBD2. Germline V lookup: CDR1 LNHNV, CDR2 YYDKDF (reference sequence). The CDR3 sequence is 19 residues long. V dropped 8 bases and J dropped 4; count of bases not matched to a gene: 22. CDR3 loop: CATDDMGLAPSFFSDTQYF. The CDR3, as DNA: TGTGCCACCGATGACATGGGACTAGCTCCCAGTTTTTTTTCAGATACGCAGTATTTT. Full variable domain (remainder filled in from reference TRBV15 and TRBJ2-3): DAMVIQNPRYQVTQFGKPVTLSCSQTLNHNVMYWYQQKSSQAPKLLFHYYDKDFNNEADTPDNFQSRRPNTSFCFLDIRSPGLGDTAMYLCATDDMGLAPSFFSDTQYFGPGTRLTVL.